Following are 7 T cell receptor beta chains from one sample sequenced in a study of T cells in Graves' hyperthyroidism and ophthalmopathy. RNA transcripts gave rise to amplified TCR beta CDR3 regions. The HTBI primer set drove a first-round RT-PCR of the TCR CDR3. Each CDR3 protein gets one entry after TCRdb re-called the multiplex PCR reads with MiXCR. The sample records 600,000 or so distinct CDR3 sequences, approximately 15% being singletons. Sequencing was done on a sample of blood. The receptors here all came from a woman between 45 and 60 years old with Graves' ophthalmopathy.

This clonotype was seen a handful of times. The V and J genes are TRBV24-1 and TRBJ2-7; D remains unclear. This CDR3 is built from 15 residues. From germline, CDR1 is KGHDR and CDR2 SFDVKD. The V end lost 2 bases, the J end lost 3 bases, and 13 bases lay between the germline ends. The CDR3 here is CATSDSTSGDYEQYF. In nucleotides, the CDR3 is TGTGCCACCAGTGATTCTACCTCTGGAGACTACGAGCAGTACTTC.

At least ten counts were recorded for this clonotype. The V gene is TRBV10-3, the J gene TRBJ2-1, with TRBD1 matching over 10 bases. The CDR3 sequence is 13 residues long. V lost 9 bases, J lost 7 bases, and 6 bases stayed unmatched. Germline CDR1 reads ENHRY; CDR2 reads SYGVKD. The DNA for the CDR3 is TGTGCCATGACAGGGGGCGCGGAGAATGAGCAGTTCTTC. As protein: CAMTGGAENEQFF.

This clonotype was seen a few times. Written as DNA, the CDR3 is TGTGCCAGCAGTTCGACAGTTAATGAGCAGTTCTTC. This codes for CASSSTVNEQFF. This chain connects TRBV6-2 or TRBV6-3 to TRBJ2-1; D might be TRBD1 (5 bases). In germline, CDR1 is MNHEY, CDR2 SVGEGT. The CDR3 length is 12 residues. V was trimmed by 4 bases and J by 7 bases, leaving 8 bases between them.

This clonotype showed up many times. The chain joins TRBV30 to TRBJ1-5; 8 nucleotides align to TRBD1. Germline-derived CDR1 and CDR2 are GTSNPN and SVGIG (reference sequence). This CDR3 has 14 residues. V lost 3 bases and J lost 6; bases outside the gene matches: 7. The chain's CDR3 is CAWSQGASLQPQHF. The CDR3 coding sequence is TGTGCCTGGAGCCAGGGGGCGAGTCTTCAGCCCCAGCATTTT. The full variable domain, its missing parts supplied by reference TRBV30 and TRBJ1-5, is SQTIHQWPATLVQPVGSPLSLECTVEGTSNPNLYWYRQAAGRGLQLLFYSVGIGQISSEVPQNLSASRPQDRQFILSSKKLLLSDSGFYLCAWSQGASLQPQHFGDGTRLSIL.

In the case of this clonotype: One junction end disagrees with the germline gene, perhaps due to a read error. The chain couples TRBV27 to TRBJ2-2, with D perhaps matching TRBD1 (6 bases). Looked up from germline, CDR1 is MNHEY and CDR2 is SMNVEV (reference sequence). The length of the CDR3 is 15 residues. In DNA form, the CDR3 reads TGTGCCAGCCAAAAGAAAGTAGGGACAAACGGGGAGCTGGTTTTT. Translating it yields CASQKKVGTNGELVF.

This clonotype appeared many times. V is TRBV27 and J is TRBJ2-1; 10 bases line up with TRBD2. V was clipped by 5 bases and J by 7 bases; unmatched bases: 17. Germline V gene data show CDR1 as MNHEY and CDR2 as SMNVEV (reference sequence). This CDR3 is 18 amino acids long. The CDR3 region is CASSPIGLAALSRNEQFF. CDR3 bases: TGTGCCAGCAGTCCGATAGGACTAGCGGCCCTTTCGAGGAATGAGCAGTTCTTC.

This clonotype appeared a few times. This rearrangement joins TRBV3-1 to TRBJ2-1; D is undetermined. The CDR3 runs 13 residues. Deletions cut 5 bases from V and 7 bases from J, with 12 bases between. CDR1 is LGHDT and CDR2 is YNNKEL in the germline V gene (reference sequence). The CDR3 loop reads CASSLPGGNEQFF. The CDR3 coding sequence is TGTGCCAGCAGCTTACCTGGTGGTAATGAGCAGTTCTTC.